The TCR beta chain under discussion was sequenced for a study of cytomegalovirus exposure and HLA in healthy donors. The germline CDR1 and CDR2 sequences are SSHAT and FNYEAQ (reference sequence). The V end was cut by 4 bases, the J end by 1 base, with 10 bases between. This CDR3 has 15 residues. Use of 60 Vbeta and 13 Jbeta primers characterized the PCR. TCRdb's table, derived via immunoSEQ multiplex PCR, lists solely in-frame clones and lacks some. Of 85,000 to 100,000 clones detected, 64% appear once; the ten largest clones hold under 4%. The rearrangement joins TRBV7-7 to TRBJ2-2; D is possibly TRBD2 (6 bases). The TCR comes from a man aged 55 to 70 in good health and CMV-seronegative. Sequencing was performed on PBMCs. The DNA for the CDR3 is TGTGCCAGCAGCTCCCGACTAGAGAACACCGGGGAGCTGTTTTTT. It translates to CASSSRLENTGELFF.